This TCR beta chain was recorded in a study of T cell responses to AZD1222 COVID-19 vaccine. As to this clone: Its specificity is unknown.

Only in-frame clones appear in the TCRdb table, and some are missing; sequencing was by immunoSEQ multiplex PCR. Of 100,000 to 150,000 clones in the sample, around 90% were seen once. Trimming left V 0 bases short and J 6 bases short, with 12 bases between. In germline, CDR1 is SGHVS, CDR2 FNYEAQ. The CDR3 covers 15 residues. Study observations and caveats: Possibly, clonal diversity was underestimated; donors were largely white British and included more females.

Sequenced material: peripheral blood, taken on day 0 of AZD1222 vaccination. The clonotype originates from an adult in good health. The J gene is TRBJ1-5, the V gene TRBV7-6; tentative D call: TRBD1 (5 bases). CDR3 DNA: TGTGCCAGCAGCTTAGCGGGCGGCAGGGCTCAGCCCCAGCATTTT. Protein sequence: CASSLAGGRAQPQHF.